What follows are 32 T cell receptor beta chains derived from one specimen sequenced in a study of beta chain features in type 1 diabetes (dated 2018 in TCRdb). The library relied on the immunoSEQ multiplex PCR assay. The High Capacity cDNA Reverse Transcription Kit was used to reverse transcribe all of the isolated RNA, meaning that expressed TCRB transcripts were what got sequenced. This is the immuneACCESS table as TCRdb keeps it, with only in-frame sequences that have V and J called. A part of the clones is gone; compared with another copy, unresolved V genes explain less than half, and the rest is unexplained. The sample profile shows about 180,000 clones; about 12% of them were found once. In total, the top ten clones hold about 0.59% of the sample. The sequenced sample consisted of central memory CD4+ T cells from blood. These receptors were collected from a woman between 18 and 29 years old in good health.

The V call is TRBV19, the J call TRBJ2-1; 8 nucleotides line up with TRBD1. CDR3 length: 15 amino acids. Germline V gene sequence: CDR1 LNHDA, CDR2 SQIVND (reference sequence). V gave up 2 bases and J gave up 7 bases; unmatched junction bases: 7. The CDR3 nucleotides read TGTGCCAGTAGTATACCACAGGGGGGAAGAAATGAGCAGTTCTTC. Protein product: CASSIPQGGRNEQFF. Looking up the rest from reference TRBV19 and TRBJ2-1 gives the full variable domain: DGGITQSPKYLFRKEGQNVTLSCEQNLNHDAMYWYRQDPGQGLRLIYYSQIVNDFQKGDIAEGYSVSREKKESFPLTVTSAQKNPTAFYLCASSIPQGGRNEQFFGPGTRLTVL.

The table lists this clone with a few counts. The chain couples TRBV7-9 to TRBJ1-1; D is undetermined. The CDR3 is 15 amino acids. Germline assignment: CDR1 SEHNR and CDR2 FQNEAQ (reference sequence). Trimming cost V 0 bases and J 4 bases, with 12 bases left between them. The CDR3 nucleotides read TGTGCCAGCAGCTTAGCGCTCCCGGGTCGCACTGAAGCTTTCTTT. This sequence encodes CASSLALPGRTEAFF.

The rearrangement links TRBV28 to TRBJ2-1; possible D gene TRBD2, 6 bases. The V end was cut by 6 bases, the J end by 7 bases, with 19 bases between. The germline gives CDR1 MDHEN, CDR2 SYDVKM. This CDR3 is 15 amino acids long. In DNA, the CDR3 is TGTGCCAGCAGCAGACCAGCTAGCGCTAGTAATGAGCAGTTCTTC. As protein: CASSRPASASNEQFF.

The V and J genes are TRBV5-1 and TRBJ2-7; D is possibly TRBD2 (5 bases). Deletions cut 5 bases from V and 1 base from J, with 13 bases between. The CDR3 has 14 amino acids. Germline CDR1 reads SGHRS; CDR2 reads YFSETQ. CDR3 sequence (DNA): TGCGCCAGCAGGTTTCGGGATGGATCCTACGAGCAGTACTTC. As protein: CASRFRDGSYEQYF.

The chain carries TRBV6-1 and TRBJ2-5, with TRBD2 matching over 12 bases. The V segment lost 8 bases and the J segment 5 bases; nucleotides outside the gene matches: 9. CDR1 is MNHNS and CDR2 is SASEGT in the germline V gene. CDR3 size: 15 residues. For the CDR3, the DNA is TGTGCCAGCGGCCTAGCGGGAGGGCTGGGGGAGACCCAGTACTTC. It encodes CASGLAGGLGETQYF.

The CDR3 region is CASSSRQVFSNQPQHF. DNA of the CDR3: TGTGCCAGTAGTTCCCGACAGGTCTTTAGCAATCAGCCCCAGCATTTT. J is TRBJ1-5 and V is TRBV19, with a tentative D call TRBD1 (6 bases). The V end lost 5 bases, the J end lost 0 bases, and 14 bases lay between the germline ends. Germline values: CDR1 LNHDA, CDR2 SQIVND (reference sequence). The CDR3 is 16 amino acids.

This clone was counted a few times. The V and J genes are TRBV7-2 and TRBJ1-2; TRBD1 aligns across 7 bases. This CDR3 is built from 16 residues. Germline V gene sequence: CDR1 SGHTA, CDR2 FQGNSA. After removal of 4 bases from V and 4 bases from J, the junction contained 12 bases not matched to a gene. The CDR3 here is CASSSRGQESSYGYTF. In nucleotides, the CDR3 is TGTGCCAGCAGCTCCAGAGGACAGGAAAGCTCCTATGGCTACACCTTC.

The sample holds a few counts of this clone. The genes are TRBV4-3 and TRBJ2-3; 8 bases align to TRBD1. The junction had 4 bases not matched to a gene; V was cut back by 5 bases and J by 0 bases. Germline V gives CDR1 LGHNA, CDR2 YSLEER. This CDR3 has 15 residues. The CDR3 sequence is CASSFRTGSTDTQYF. The CDR3 nucleotides read TGCGCCAGCAGCTTTCGGACAGGGAGCACAGATACGCAGTATTTT.

This clone was detected only a few times. This chain uses TRBV7-9 with TRBJ2-7; 7 bases match TRBD1. The length of the CDR3 is 14 residues. The V gene end was trimmed by 4 bases and the J gene end by 2 bases; junction bases not matched to a gene: 5. Germline V gene lookup returns CDR1 SEHNR and CDR2 FQNEAQ (reference sequence). CDR3 DNA: TGTGCCAGCAGCTGGGAAGGGGGCCCCTACGAGCAGTACTTC. Encoded protein: CASSWEGGPYEQYF.

In its sample, this clone was seen a few times. The gene calls are TRBV4-3 and TRBJ2-2, with TRBD1 matching over 10 bases. CDR3 length equals 21 residues. J was trimmed by 0 bases and V by 4 bases; bases with no gene match: 17. Germline assignment: CDR1 LGHNA and CDR2 YSLEER. The CDR3 sequence is CASSRELMNRDRGPNTGELFF. As DNA, the CDR3 is TGCGCCAGCAGCCGAGAACTGATGAACCGGGACAGGGGCCCGAACACCGGGGAGCTGTTTTTT.

This clone turned up a few times. The chain is built from TRBV28 and TRBJ2-7, with 10 bases aligning to TRBD2. In germline, CDR1 is MDHEN, CDR2 SYDVKM. CDR3 length equals 14 residues. V lost 6 bases and J lost 2; bases outside the gene matches: 4. The CDR3 nucleotides are TGTGCCAGCAGGGGAAGCGGGAGGGCCTACGAGCAGTACTTC. This translates into CASRGSGRAYEQYF. The variable domain in full, completed from reference TRBV28 and TRBJ2-7, reads DVKVTQSSRYLVKRTGEKVFLECVQDMDHENMFWYRQDPGLGLRLIYFSYDVKMKEKGDIPEGYSVSREKKERFSLILESASTNQTSMYLCASRGSGRAYEQYFGPGTRLTVT.

This clone showed up just a few times. The same CDR3 can be traced to other DNA sequences in this sample. J is TRBJ1-2 and V is TRBV6-5; D might be TRBD1 (5 bases). Germline V gene data show CDR1 as MNHEY and CDR2 as SVGAGI. The germline V and J ends were trimmed by 2 bases and 8 bases, with 9 bases remaining between them. The length of the CDR3 is 12 residues. The CDR3 sequence: CASSYGAGGYTF. The CDR3 DNA follows: TGTGCCAGCAGTTACGGGGCGGGGGGCTACACCTTC.

This clone was seen a few times. The chain links TRBV30 to TRBJ1-4; 8 nucleotides line up with TRBD1. Trimming took 5 bases from V and 8 from J; bases not matched to a gene: 10. The CDR3 spans 14 residues. The germline V gene encodes CDR1 GTSNPN and CDR2 SVGIG (reference sequence). This chain's CDR3 is CAWAVAAGGEKLFF. DNA for the CDR3: TGTGCCTGGGCCGTGGCGGCAGGGGGCGAAAAACTGTTTTTT. The full variable domain, its missing parts supplied by reference TRBV30 and TRBJ1-4, is SQTIHQWPATLVQPVGSPLSLECTVEGTSNPNLYWYRQAAGRGLQLLFYSVGIGQISSEVPQNLSASRPQDRQFILSSKKLLLSDSGFYLCAWAVAAGGEKLFFGSGTQLSVL.

The chain couples TRBV28 to TRBJ2-5; 7 bases align to TRBD1. CDR1 and CDR2 from the germline V gene are MDHEN and SYDVKM. This CDR3 comprises 13 residues. V was pared by 5 bases and J by 2 bases, with 2 bases of the junction left unmatched. CDR3: CASSRDSQETQYF. The DNA for the CDR3 is TGTGCCAGCAGTAGGGACAGTCAAGAGACCCAGTACTTC.

The table lists this clone with a few counts. This sequence joins TRBV9 and TRBJ2-1; TRBD2 aligns across 9 bases. The length of the CDR3 is 16 residues. V was pared by 2 bases and J by 7 bases, with 10 bases of the junction left unmatched. Per the germline V gene, CDR1 is SGDLS and CDR2 is YYNGEE. The DNA of the CDR3 is TGTGCCAGCAGCGTGGGTGTGGGCGGGAGGGGTAATGAGCAGTTCTTC. Protein product: CASSVGVGGRGNEQFF. Based on the CDR3 plus reference TRBV9 and TRBJ2-1, the full variable domain is DSGVTQTPKHLITATGQRVTLRCSPRSGDLSVYWYQQSLDQGLQFLIQYYNGEERAKGNILERFSAQQFPDLHSELNLSSLELGDSALYFCASSVGVGGRGNEQFFGPGTRLTVL.

In this sample, this clone turned up many times. This chain joins TRBV7-2 and TRBJ1-3; no clear D. CDR1 is SGHTA and CDR2 is FQGNSA in the germline V gene. V lost 4 bases and J lost 0, with 10 bases in between. The CDR3 contains 15 residues. The DNA of the CDR3 is TGTGCCAGCAGCTACCAGTTTAACTCTGGAAACACCATATATTTT. It encodes CASSYQFNSGNTIYF.

The chain links TRBV7-9 to TRBJ2-3, with TRBD2 matching over 7 bases. CDR3 length: 15 amino acids. CDR1 SEHNR and CDR2 FQNEAQ come from the germline V gene (reference sequence). The ends lost 3 bases at V and 3 bases at J; junction bases unmatched: 6. The CDR3 is CASSFSGGGTDTQYF. The CDR3 region has the DNA TGTGCCAGCAGCTTCTCGGGGGGAGGAACAGATACGCAGTATTTT. The full variable domain, completed using reference TRBV7-9 and TRBJ2-3, is DTGVSQNPRHKITKRGQNVTFRCDPISEHNRLYWYRQTLGQGPEFLTYFQNEAQLEKSRLLSDRFSAERPKGSFSTLEIQRTEQGDSAMYLCASSFSGGGTDTQYFGPGTRLTVL.

V and J are TRBV11-1 and TRBJ1-2; D unclear. Germline values: CDR1 SGHAT, CDR2 FQDESV (reference sequence). The CDR3 runs 15 residues. The V and J ends lost 4 bases and 7 bases respectively, with 19 bases between them. DNA for the CDR3: TGTGCCAGCAGCTCCCTTGGGTCGACACATAGTGGCTACACCTTC. This translates into CASSSLGSTHSGYTF.

The chain has TRBV7-9 and TRBJ1-1; D may be TRBD1 (5 bases). CDR1 and CDR2 from the germline V gene are SEHNR and FQNEAQ (reference sequence). V gave up 1 base and J gave up 3 bases, with 15 bases separating them. The CDR3 totals 16 residues. CDR3 DNA sequence: TGTGCCAGCAGCTTAGGACAGCACGGTTCTTACACTGAAGCTTTCTTT. Amino acids: CASSLGQHGSYTEAFF.

This clone came up a few times. The gene calls are TRBV9 and TRBJ1-2; 12 bases align to TRBD1. V lost 4 bases to trimming and J lost 8 bases; unmatched junction nucleotides: 9. This CDR3 contains 15 residues. Germline CDR1 and CDR2: SGDLS and YYNGEE. CDR3 residues: CASSPRDRGQRGYTF. For the CDR3, the DNA is TGTGCCAGCAGCCCCCGGGACAGGGGGCAGAGAGGCTACACCTTC.

This clone has more than one count but fewer than ten. The chain employs TRBV30 and TRBJ2-1, with 7 bases fitting TRBD2. Germline loops: CDR1 GTSNPN, CDR2 SVGIG (reference sequence). The CDR3 is made up of 15 amino acids. J was trimmed by 2 bases and V by 0 bases; bases with no gene match: 4. The CDR3 sequence: CAWSVTSATYNEQFF. The CDR3 bases are TGTGCCTGGAGTGTAACTAGCGCGACCTACAATGAGCAGTTCTTC.

This clone was seen only a few times. The chain recombines TRBV6-6 with TRBJ1-3; 8 bases agree with TRBD1. Trimming cost V 5 bases and J 7 bases; bases outside gene matches: 10. Germline V lookup: CDR1 MNHNY, CDR2 SVGAGI (reference sequence). The length of the CDR3 is 15 residues. DNA of the CDR3: TGTGCCAGCAGTCCCCGAGCGACAGGGGTGAACACCATATATTTT. It specifies CASSPRATGVNTIYF.

V gene TRBV28 combines with J gene TRBJ2-7; D not certain. The CDR3 consists of 13 residues. Trimming cost V 6 bases and J 3 bases, with 12 bases left between them. Looked up from germline, CDR1 is MDHEN and CDR2 is SYDVKM. For the CDR3, the DNA is TGTGCCAGCAGCCCCCTGGCTCACTACGAGCAGTACTTC. This codes for CASSPLAHYEQYF.

There are a few counts of this clone. The chain couples TRBV4-3 to TRBJ2-2; 7 positions agree with TRBD1. The J segment lost 1 base and the V segment lost 4 bases, leaving 6 bases of the junction unmatched. CDR3 size: 16 residues. Germline-derived CDR1 and CDR2 are LGHNA and YSLEER. For the CDR3, the DNA is TGCGCCAGCAGCCTAGGACAGGCTTTGAACACCGGGGAGCTGTTTTTT. Translated, it gives CASSLGQALNTGELFF.

This clone came up a few times. The genes are TRBV4-2 and TRBJ1-4; 11 bases map to TRBD1. The CDR3 extends over 15 amino acids. The ends lost 3 bases at V and 6 bases at J; junction bases unmatched: 3. The germline V gene encodes CDR1 LGHNA and CDR2 YNFKEQ. CDR3 coding DNA: TGTGCCAGCAGCCAGGTGGGACAGGGGGATGAAAAACTGTTTTTT. Protein product: CASSQVGQGDEKLFF.

There are a few counts of this clone. In DNA form, the CDR3 reads TGTGCCAGCAGTTTATTAGCCCCACTTAGGACAGGATCCTATGGCTACACCTTC. Translating it yields CASSLLAPLRTGSYGYTF. The J gene is TRBJ1-2, the V gene TRBV28; 7 nucleotides align to TRBD1. CDR1 MDHEN and CDR2 SYDVKM come from the germline V gene. The CDR3 covers 18 residues. The V and J ends lost 1 base and 4 bases, in that order; junction bases with no gene match: 15.

Worth noting for this clone: Other DNA sequences within the sample encode an identical CDR3. The chain couples TRBV6-5 to TRBJ2-1; 8 nucleotides align to TRBD1. The CDR3 totals 16 residues. CDR1 and CDR2 from the germline V gene are MNHEY and SVGAGI. V shed 2 bases and J 4 bases; nucleotides not matched to a gene: 7. The CDR3 region is CASSYPRGQGYNEQFF. CDR3 nucleotide sequence: TGTGCCAGCAGTTACCCCAGGGGGCAAGGATACAATGAGCAGTTCTTC.

The chain links TRBV5-1 to TRBJ2-5; 8 nucleotides match TRBD1. The V and J ends lost 5 bases and 0 bases, in that order; junction bases with no gene match: 6. Germline CDR1 reads SGHRS; CDR2 reads YFSETQ. The CDR3 has 15 residues. CDR3 residues: CASSFGTGDQETQYF. The CDR3 nucleotides are TGCGCCAGCAGTTTCGGGACAGGAGACCAAGAGACCCAGTACTTC.

The V gene is TRBV29-1, the J gene TRBJ1-2, with 8 bases fitting TRBD1. The V and J ends lost 3 bases and 0 bases, in that order; junction bases with no gene match: 12. The CDR3 extends over 17 amino acids. Looked up from germline, CDR1 is SQVTM and CDR2 is ANQGSEA. CDR3 region: CSVDGQGAPKANYGYTF. In DNA, the CDR3 is TGCAGCGTTGACGGGCAGGGGGCTCCGAAAGCTAACTATGGCTACACCTTC.

This clone appeared a few times. The chain combines TRBV5-1 with TRBJ1-1; D is undetermined. Trimming cost V 0 bases and J 4 bases, with 10 bases left between them. Germline V gene sequence: CDR1 SGHRS, CDR2 YFSETQ. The length of the CDR3 is 14 residues. The CDR3 region is CASSLGSSGTEAFF. The CDR3 coding sequence is TGCGCCAGCAGCTTGGGGTCCTCGGGCACTGAAGCTTTCTTT.

This chain joins TRBV28 and TRBJ2-3; 7 bases match TRBD1. CDR1 is MDHEN and CDR2 is SYDVKM in the germline V gene. The CDR3 spans 16 residues. Trimming took 6 bases from V and 2 from J; bases not matched to a gene: 11. For the CDR3, the DNA is TGTGCCAGCAGCCAGATTGGGGGACAGATCACAGATACGCAGTATTTT. Residues: CASSQIGGQITDTQYF.

The chain joins TRBV6-5 to TRBJ1-2; 9 nucleotides match TRBD1. The CDR3 runs to 15 residues. Unmatched junction bases numbered 9, after V lost 5 bases and J lost 5 bases. The V gene's germline CDR1 is MNHEY and CDR2 SVGAGI. The CDR3 loop reads CASSTWPGQGYGYTF. The CDR3 nucleotides are TGTGCCAGCAGTACCTGGCCGGGACAGGGTTATGGCTACACCTTC.